This TCR beta chain derives from a study of blood T cells in healthy people across ages. Study-wide results and caveats: Underestimates were what the diversity estimates from one million T cells were considered to be.

Using a J-beta primer mix together with a sample-barcoded 5' primer, a second PCR was run for roughly 6 to 11 cycles. In TCRdb, the 5' RACE reads were re-called with MiXCR into one record per CDR3 protein. This sample has 800,000 or so distinct CDR3 sequences; approximately 25% occur once, and the top ten carry approximately 3.7%. Total RNA amounts of at least 5 micrograms were extracted per sample. The CDR3 is 12 residues long. V lost 5 bases, J lost 16 bases, and 11 bases stayed unmatched. Germline CDR1 SGHAT, CDR2 FQDESV (reference sequence). As concerns this clonotype: Its antigen remains unidentified.

These data also featured in a second study, about T cells of mothers and their children.

The sequence came from a boy aged 5-17 years in good health. The sequencing sample was made of blood. The rearrangement joins TRBV11-1 to TRBJ1-5; TRBD1 aligns across 7 bases. DNA of the CDR3: TGTGCCAGCAGCCAACGGGACAGTCTTCAACATTTT. The encoded protein is CASSQRDSLQHF. The variable domain in full, with the rest retrieved from reference TRBV11-1 and TRBJ1-5, is EAEVAQSPRYKITEKSQAVAFWCDPISGHATLYWYRQILGQGPELLVQFQDESVVDDSQLPKDRFSAERLKGVDSTLKIQPAELGDSAMYLCASSQRDSLQHFGDGTRLSIL.